This T cell receptor (beta chain) comes out of a study of blood T cell repertoires in COVID-19. The CDR3 loop spans 15 amino acids. J was trimmed by 7 bases and V by 1 base; bases with no gene match: 6. The germline CDR1 and CDR2 sequences are SGHRS and YFSETQ. All enrollees were roughly 18 to 100 years old and from about two dozen US areas. TCRdb keeps only in-frame clones here, not all; method: immunoSEQ multiplex PCR. The data hold 220,000 or so clones, with about 90% observed a single time. This TCR derives from a woman aged 45 to 65 with acute COVID-19. Sequenced material: PBMCs or T cells enriched from blood (not recorded which). This chain links TRBV5-1 with TRBJ2-7, with 12 bases fitting TRBD1. For the CDR3, the DNA is TGCGCCAGCAGCTTGACGGGACAGGGGGCTGGAGAGCAGTACTTC. This translates into CASSLTGQGAGEQYF. Based on the CDR3 plus reference TRBV5-1 and TRBJ2-7, the full variable domain is KAGVTQTPRYLIKTRGQQVTLSCSPISGHRSVSWYQQTPGQGLQFLFEYFSETQRNKGNFPGRFSGRQFSNSRSEMNVSTLELGDSALYLCASSLTGQGAGEQYFGPGTRLTVT.